The present TCR beta chain was sequenced within a study of blood T cell repertoires in COVID-19. Whole-study context: Researchers got acute and convalescent COVID-19 samples from the United States, Italy and Spain. Sources were T cells, B-cell-depleted T cells, or PBMCs; the material itself was cDNA or gDNA.

Profiled with immunoSEQ multiplex PCR; TCRdb holds only in-frame clones, not every one. The table has roughly 75,000 clones, 86% seen once. Trimming shortened V by 2 bases and J by 7 bases, and 19 bases separated the two germline ends. Germline V gene data show CDR1 as SGHKS and CDR2 as YYEKEE (reference sequence). This CDR3 is 15 amino acids long. Material: peripheral blood. This TCR came from a man older than 75 with COVID-19, enrolled during active disease. The chain joins TRBV5-5 to TRBJ2-7, with D perhaps matching TRBD2 (6 bases). CDR3 DNA sequence: TGTGCCAGCAGCTTCGGGACTCCGGGGGTGGGGGAGCAGTACTTC. This gives the protein CASSFGTPGVGEQYF.